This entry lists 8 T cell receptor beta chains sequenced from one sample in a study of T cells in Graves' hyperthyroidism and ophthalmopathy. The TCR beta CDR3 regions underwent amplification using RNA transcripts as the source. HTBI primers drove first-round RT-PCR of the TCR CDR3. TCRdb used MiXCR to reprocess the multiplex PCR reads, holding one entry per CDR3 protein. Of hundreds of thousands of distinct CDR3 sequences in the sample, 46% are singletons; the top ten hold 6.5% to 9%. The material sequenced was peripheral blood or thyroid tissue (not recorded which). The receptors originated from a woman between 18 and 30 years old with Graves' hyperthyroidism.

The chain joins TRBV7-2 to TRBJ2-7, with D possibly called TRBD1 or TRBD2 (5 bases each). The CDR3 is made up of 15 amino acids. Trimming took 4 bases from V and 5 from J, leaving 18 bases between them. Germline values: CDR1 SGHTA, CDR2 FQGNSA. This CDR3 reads CASSSNSGPLDEQYF. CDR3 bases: TGTGCCAGCAGCTCAAATTCGGGGCCTCTGGACGAGCAGTACTTC.

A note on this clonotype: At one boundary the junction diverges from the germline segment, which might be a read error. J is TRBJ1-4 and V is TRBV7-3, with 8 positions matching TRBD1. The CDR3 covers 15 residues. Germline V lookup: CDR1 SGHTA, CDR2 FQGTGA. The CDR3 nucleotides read TGCGCCAGCAGCACAAGACAGGGGTCTAATGAAAAACTGTTTTTT. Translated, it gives CASSTRQGSNEKLFF.

CDR3 sequence (DNA): TGCAGTGCTTTTACCGGGACGGACTACGAGCAGTACTTC. It is translated as CSAFTGTDYEQYF. The chain combines TRBV20-1 with TRBJ2-7, with D perhaps matching TRBD1 or TRBD2 (5 bases each). Germline CDR1 reads DFQATT; CDR2 reads SNEGSKA (reference sequence). This CDR3 is built from 13 residues. V lost 5 bases, J lost 3 bases, and 14 bases lay in between.

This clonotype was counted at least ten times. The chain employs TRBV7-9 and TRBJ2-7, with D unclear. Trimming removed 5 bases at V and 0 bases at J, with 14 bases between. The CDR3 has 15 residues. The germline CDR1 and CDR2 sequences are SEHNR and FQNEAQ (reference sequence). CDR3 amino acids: CASSHSTLSSYEQYF. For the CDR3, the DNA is TGTGCCAGCAGCCATTCGACACTTAGCTCCTACGAGCAGTACTTC.

The CDR3 bases are TGTGCCAGCAGTGCTAGATTTCAGGAAGGGATGAACACTGAAGCTTTCTTT. Translation: CASSARFQEGMNTEAFF. J is TRBJ1-1 and V is TRBV11-2; no definite D call. CDR1 and CDR2 from the germline V gene are SGHAT and FQNNGV. The CDR3 length is 17 residues. V lost 6 bases and J lost 0, with 20 bases in between.

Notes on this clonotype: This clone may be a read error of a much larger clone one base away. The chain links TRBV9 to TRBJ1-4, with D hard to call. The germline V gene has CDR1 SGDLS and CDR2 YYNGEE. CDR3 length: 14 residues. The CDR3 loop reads CASGVDGTNEKLFF. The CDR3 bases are TGTGCCAGCGGCGTGGACGGTACTAATGAAAAACTGTTTTTT.

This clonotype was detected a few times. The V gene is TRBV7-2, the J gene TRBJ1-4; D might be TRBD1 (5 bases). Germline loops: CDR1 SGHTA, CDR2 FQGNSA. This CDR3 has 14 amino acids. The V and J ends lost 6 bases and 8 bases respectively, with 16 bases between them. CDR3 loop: CASSSGPGTEKLFF. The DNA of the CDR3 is TGTGCCAGCAGTTCGGGCCCTGGGACGGAAAAACTGTTTTTT.

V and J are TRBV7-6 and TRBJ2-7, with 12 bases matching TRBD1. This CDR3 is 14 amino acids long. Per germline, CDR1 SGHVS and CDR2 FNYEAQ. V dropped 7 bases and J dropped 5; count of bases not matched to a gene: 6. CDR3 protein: CASTGTGGIDEQYF. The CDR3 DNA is TGTGCCAGCACGGGGACAGGGGGCATCGACGAGCAGTACTTC.